Below, one T cell receptor beta chain is given with its context. Its antigen is unidentified. The V gene's germline CDR1 is MNHNS and CDR2 SASEGT. Losses at the gene ends were 3 bases for V and 10 bases for J; bases not matched to a gene: 9. The CDR3 totals 15 residues. This sample was included in a study of cytomegalovirus exposure and HLA in healthy donors. The study, taken as a whole, reports: Subsequent analysis of the 120 or so validation repertoires found a tendency for first-cohort TCR clusters to co-occur. The authors enumerated under 200 TCR beta chains as linked to cytomegalovirus. Among the CMV-associated chains, three were confirmed in vitro as specific for CMV antigens. High sensitivity and specificity were reportedly achieved when the classifier diagnosed cytomegalovirus status.

Libraries were prepared by immunoSEQ multiplex PCR; TCRdb keeps only in-frame clonotypes and omits some of them. The sample lists hundreds of thousands of clones; more than 75% were seen once. This clonotype was sampled from a man aged 18 to 29 in good health and CMV-seropositive. The sample consisted of PBMCs. The chain uses TRBV6-1 and TRBJ2-7; 13 nucleotides match TRBD2. CDR3 sequence (DNA): TGTGCCAGCAGTGACTTGGGACTAGCGGGGAACGGACAGTACTTC. Its protein is CASSDLGLAGNGQYF.